The source of this T cell receptor beta chain is a study of shared clonotypes between healthy human individuals. Per germline, CDR1 SGHAT and CDR2 FQNNGV. The CDR3 has 16 residues. With 2 bases removed from V and 4 bases from J, the gap between germline ends came to 17 bases. Some clones are missing from TCRdb's copy, which holds only in-frame ones; the method was immunoSEQ multiplex PCR. This sample has about 2.2 million clones; roughly 95% occur once, and the top ten carry around 1.8%. CD8 cells regarded as naive lacked CD45RO, were positively chosen for CCR7, and omitted terminally differentiated effector memory CD45RA+ cells.

The sample was naive CD8+ T cells from PBMCs. J is TRBJ1-1 and V is TRBV11-2; D gene unclear. This sequence was found in a man between 18 and 35 years old in good health. Some clones in this sample may be carry-over from other donors' samples. CDR3 sequence: CASSLRSAHEGTEAFF. The CDR3 bases are TGTGCCAGCAGCTTACGTAGTGCCCATGAGGGCACTGAAGCTTTCTTT.